The present TCR beta chain was sequenced within a study of T-cell memory formation after mild COVID-19. Using constant-segment primers, 5'RACE produced TCR alpha and TCR beta cDNA libraries carrying sample barcodes and UMIs. TCRdb reprocessed the 5' RACE reads with MiXCR, giving one entry per CDR3 protein. The sample shows about 350,000 distinct CDR3 sequences, roughly 13% of them seen only once. General study findings and limits: Whereas later expanders leaned CD4+, clones contracting day 15 to 85 showed a balanced CD4/CD8 makeup.

On this clonotype itself: Its antigen remains unidentified.

Trimming removed 0 bases at V and 5 bases at J, with 14 bases between. The length of the CDR3 is 15 residues. Germline assignment: CDR1 MNHEY and CDR2 SVGEGT. The sequenced sample consisted of PBMCs or a T cell subset sorted from them (not recorded which). This rearrangement joins TRBV6-2 or TRBV6-3 to TRBJ2-7; D not resolved. This receptor was obtained from a man between 18 and 35 years old who had mild COVID-19 (a few samples of this study predate the infection). Cell type and time point are not known. The CDR3 sequence: CASSYSAGVINEQYF. In DNA form, the CDR3 reads TGTGCCAGCAGTTACTCCGCAGGCGTGATTAACGAGCAGTACTTC.